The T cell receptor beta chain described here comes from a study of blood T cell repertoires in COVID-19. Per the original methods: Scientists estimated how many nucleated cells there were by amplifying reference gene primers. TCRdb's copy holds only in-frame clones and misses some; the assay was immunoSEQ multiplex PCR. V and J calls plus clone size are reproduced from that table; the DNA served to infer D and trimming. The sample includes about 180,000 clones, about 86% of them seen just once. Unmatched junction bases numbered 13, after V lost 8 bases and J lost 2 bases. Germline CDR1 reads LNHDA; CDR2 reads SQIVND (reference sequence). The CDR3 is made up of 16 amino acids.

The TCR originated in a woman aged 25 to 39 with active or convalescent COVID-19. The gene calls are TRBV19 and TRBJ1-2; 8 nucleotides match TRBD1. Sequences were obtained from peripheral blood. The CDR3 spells CASAQRTGTLNYGYTF. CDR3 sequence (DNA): TGTGCCAGTGCCCAAAGGACAGGGACTTTAAACTATGGCTACACCTTC.